This T cell receptor beta chain was captured in a study of Tregs in tolerant kidney transplant recipients. The assay was immunoSEQ multiplex PCR, and TCRdb's table has in-frame clones only and misses some. The data contain about 15,000 clones, about 80% of them singletons. Trimming shortened V by 1 base and J by 4 bases, and 10 bases separated the two germline ends. In germline, CDR1 is KGHSH, CDR2 LQKENI. There are 14 residues in the CDR3. This sample comprised Tregs from blood, obtained before the transplant. This rearrangement joins TRBV18 to TRBJ2-5, with D perhaps TRBD1 (6 bases). The source of this sequence is a human donor who received a combined kidney and bone marrow transplant. The CDR3 DNA follows: TGTGCCAGCTCACCACGGCCAGGGGCAGAGACCCAGTACTTC. Residues: CASSPRPGAETQYF. Combining the CDR3 with reference TRBV18 and TRBJ2-5 gives the whole variable domain NAGVMQNPRHLVRRRGQEARLRCSPMKGHSHVYWYRQLPEEGLKFMVYLQKENIIDESGMPKERFSAEFPKEGPSILRIQQVVRGDSAAYFCASSPRPGAETQYFGPGTRLLVL.